What follows describes a single T cell receptor (beta chain). Its antigen is undetermined. This sample is part of a study of shared clonotypes between healthy human individuals. General study findings and limits: For naive CD4 cells, 4% to 6% of clonotypes were shared across a handful of donors. Sequencing of the sorted subsets was shown by rarefaction to be incomplete despite large depth.

CDR1 is SGHRS, CDR2 YFSETQ, per germline. Trimming pared 0 bases from V and 5 bases from J, leaving 8 bases between. The CDR3 has 13 residues. Repertoires were generated with immunoSEQ multiplex PCR, while TCRdb's copy carries only in-frame clones and drops some. The sample has 950,000 to 1,100,000 clones; roughly 74% are singletons. Sequencing was carried out using memory CD4+ T cells from PBMCs. Noted subset: CD45RA-negative fraction. J is TRBJ2-5 and V is TRBV5-1; D gene ambiguous. This sequence originates from a man between 18 and 29 years old in good health. Some clones in this sample may be carry-over from other donors' samples. The CDR3 DNA reads TGCGCCAGCAGCTTGGTGGGGATGGAGACCCAGTACTTC. It encodes CASSLVGMETQYF.